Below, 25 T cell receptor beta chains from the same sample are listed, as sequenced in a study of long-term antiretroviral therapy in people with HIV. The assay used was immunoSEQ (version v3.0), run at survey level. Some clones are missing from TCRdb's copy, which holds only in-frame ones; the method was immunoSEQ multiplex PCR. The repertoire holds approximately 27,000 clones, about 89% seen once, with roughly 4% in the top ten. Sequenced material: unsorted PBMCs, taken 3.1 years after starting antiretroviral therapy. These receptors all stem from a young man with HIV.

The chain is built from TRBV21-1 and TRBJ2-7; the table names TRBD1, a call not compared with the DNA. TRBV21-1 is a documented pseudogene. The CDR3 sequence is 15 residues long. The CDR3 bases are TGTGCCAGCAGCAAAGAAGGGGGCCTTCCTTACGAGCAGTACTTC. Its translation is CASSKEGGLPYEQYF.

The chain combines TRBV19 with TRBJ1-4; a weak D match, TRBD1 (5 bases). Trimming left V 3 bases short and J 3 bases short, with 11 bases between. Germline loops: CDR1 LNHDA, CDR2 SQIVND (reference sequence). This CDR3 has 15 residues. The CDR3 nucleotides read TGTGCCAGTAGTATGCTGGGACGGTCTAATGAAAAACTGTTTTTT. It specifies CASSMLGRSNEKLFF.

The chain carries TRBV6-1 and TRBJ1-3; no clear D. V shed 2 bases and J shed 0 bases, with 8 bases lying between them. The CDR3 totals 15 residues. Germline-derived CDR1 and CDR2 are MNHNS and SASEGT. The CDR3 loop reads CASSERPSSGNTIYF. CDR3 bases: TGTGCCAGCAGTGAAAGGCCGAGCTCTGGAAACACCATATATTTT.

CDR3 nucleotide sequence: TGTGCCAGCAGCGCGAGACAGGGGTTAGGGGTAAATGAGCAGTTCTTC. It specifies CASSARQGLGVNEQFF. The chain links TRBV7-6 to TRBJ2-1; 8 nucleotides line up with TRBD1. The ends lost 5 bases at V and 7 bases at J; junction bases unmatched: 13. From germline, CDR1 is SGHVS and CDR2 FNYEAQ. This CDR3 is 16 amino acids long.

The CDR3 DNA is TGTGCCGGGAGCAGGGGGCCAAAGTATGGCTACACCTTC. Residues: CAGSRGPKYGYTF. The chain links TRBV7-8 to TRBJ1-2; 8 positions match TRBD1. Losses at the gene ends were 11 bases for V and 5 bases for J; bases not matched to a gene: 10. This CDR3 is 13 amino acids long. Germline V gene sequence: CDR1 SGHVS, CDR2 FQNEAQ.

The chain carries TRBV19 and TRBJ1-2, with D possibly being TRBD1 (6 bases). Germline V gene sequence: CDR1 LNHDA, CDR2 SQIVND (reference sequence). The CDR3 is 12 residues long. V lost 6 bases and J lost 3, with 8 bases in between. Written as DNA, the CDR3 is TGTGCCAGTAGGGACAGCTACTATGGCTACACCTTC. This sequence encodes CASRDSYYGYTF.

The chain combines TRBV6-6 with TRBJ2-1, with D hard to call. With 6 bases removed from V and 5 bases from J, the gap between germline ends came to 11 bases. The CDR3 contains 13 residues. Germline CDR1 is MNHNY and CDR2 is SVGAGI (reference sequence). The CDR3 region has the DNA TGTGCCAGCAGACCTATGGTGAACAATGAGCAGTTCTTC. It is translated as CASRPMVNNEQFF.

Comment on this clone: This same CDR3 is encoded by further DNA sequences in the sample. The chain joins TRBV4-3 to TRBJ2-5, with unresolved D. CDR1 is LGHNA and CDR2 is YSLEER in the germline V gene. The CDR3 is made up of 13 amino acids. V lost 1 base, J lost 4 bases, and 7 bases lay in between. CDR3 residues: CASSQVVGETQYF. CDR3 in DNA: TGCGCCAGCAGCCAAGTAGTCGGAGAGACCCAGTACTTC.

Here the CDR3 reads CASSPLARGLTEAFF. The CDR3 nucleotides read TGTGCCAGCTCACCACTGGCAAGGGGGTTGACTGAAGCTTTCTTT. V usage is TRBV18 and J usage is TRBJ1-1; weak D call: TRBD1 (6 bases). The V and J ends lost 1 base and 5 bases respectively, with 14 bases between them. The CDR3 consists of 15 residues. Germline V gene data show CDR1 as KGHSH and CDR2 as LQKENI.

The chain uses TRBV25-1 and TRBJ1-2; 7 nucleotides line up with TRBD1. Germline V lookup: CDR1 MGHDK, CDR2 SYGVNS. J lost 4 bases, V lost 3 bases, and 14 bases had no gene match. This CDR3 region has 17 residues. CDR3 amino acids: CASSDQGDSTFLYGYTF. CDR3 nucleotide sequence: TGTGCCAGCAGTGATCAGGGGGACAGCACTTTCCTCTATGGCTACACCTTC.

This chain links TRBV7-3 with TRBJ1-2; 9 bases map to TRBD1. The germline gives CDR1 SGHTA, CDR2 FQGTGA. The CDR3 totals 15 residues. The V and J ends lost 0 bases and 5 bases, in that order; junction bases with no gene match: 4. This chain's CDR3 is CASSLTGDREYGYTF. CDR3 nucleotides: TGTGCCAGCAGCTTAACAGGGGACAGGGAGTATGGCTACACCTTC.

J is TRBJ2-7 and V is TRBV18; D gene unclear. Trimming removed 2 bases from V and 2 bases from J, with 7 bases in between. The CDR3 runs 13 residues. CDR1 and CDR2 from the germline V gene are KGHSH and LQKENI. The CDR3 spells CASSPGNAYEQYF. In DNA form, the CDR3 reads TGTGCCAGCTCACCAGGGAATGCCTACGAGCAGTACTTC.

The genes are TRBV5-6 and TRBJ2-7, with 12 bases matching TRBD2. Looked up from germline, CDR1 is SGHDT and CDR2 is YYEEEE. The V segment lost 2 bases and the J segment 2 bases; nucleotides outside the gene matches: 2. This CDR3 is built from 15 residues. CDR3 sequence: CASSFPSGGAYEQYF. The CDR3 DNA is TGTGCCAGCAGCTTTCCTAGCGGGGGGGCCTACGAGCAGTACTTC.

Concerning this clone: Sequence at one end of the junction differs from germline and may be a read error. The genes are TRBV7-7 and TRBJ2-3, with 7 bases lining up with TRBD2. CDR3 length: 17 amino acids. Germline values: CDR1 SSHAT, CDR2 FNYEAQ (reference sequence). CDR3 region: CASSPIRAGASTDTQYF. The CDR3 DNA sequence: TGTGCTAGCAGCCCTATCCGGGCGGGAGCTAGCACAGATACGCAGTATTTT. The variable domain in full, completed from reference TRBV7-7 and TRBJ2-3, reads GAGVSQSPRYKVTKRGQDVTLRCDPISSHATLYWYQQALGQGPEFLTYFNYEAQPDKSGLPSDRFSAERPEGSISTLTIQRTEQRDSAMYRCASSPIRAGASTDTQYFGPGTRLTVL.

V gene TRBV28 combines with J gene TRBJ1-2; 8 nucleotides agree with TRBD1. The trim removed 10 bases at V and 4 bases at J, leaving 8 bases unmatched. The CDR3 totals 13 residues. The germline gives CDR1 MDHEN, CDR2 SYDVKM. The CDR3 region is CATAGTGPYGYTF. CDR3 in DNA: TGTGCCACGGCCGGGACAGGACCCTATGGCTACACCTTC.

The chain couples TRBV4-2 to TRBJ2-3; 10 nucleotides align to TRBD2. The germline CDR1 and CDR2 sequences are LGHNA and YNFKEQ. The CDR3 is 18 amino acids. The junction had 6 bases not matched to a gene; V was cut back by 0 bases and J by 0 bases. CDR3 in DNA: TGTGCCAGCAGCCAAGATAAGCTAGCGGGGGCTAGCACAGATACGCAGTATTTT. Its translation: CASSQDKLAGASTDTQYF.

In DNA, the CDR3 is TGTGCCAGCAGCTTGGCGGGAGATACGCAGTATTTT. Encoded protein: CASSLAGDTQYF. V and J are TRBV5-4 and TRBJ2-3; D remains ambiguous. Trimming removed 0 bases from V and 5 bases from J, with 4 bases in between. This CDR3 region has 12 residues. The germline V gene has CDR1 SGHNT and CDR2 YYREEE (reference sequence).

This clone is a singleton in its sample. CDR3 in amino acids: CASSPQGARRTDTQYF. CDR3 DNA sequence: TGTGCCAGCAGCCCTCAGGGGGCGCGGCGCACAGATACGCAGTATTTT. This chain links TRBV7-2 with TRBJ2-3; TRBD1 matches 8 bases. Germline assignment: CDR1 SGHTA and CDR2 FQGNSA. The CDR3 loop spans 16 amino acids. V trimming: 5 bases; J trimming: 1 base; junction bases outside the gene matches: 8.

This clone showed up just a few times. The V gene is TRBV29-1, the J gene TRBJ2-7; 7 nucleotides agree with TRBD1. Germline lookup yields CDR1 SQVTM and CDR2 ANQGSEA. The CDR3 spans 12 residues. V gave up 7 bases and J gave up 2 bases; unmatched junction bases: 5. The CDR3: CSGQGVTYEQYF. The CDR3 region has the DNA TGCAGCGGACAGGGCGTTACCTACGAGCAGTACTTC.

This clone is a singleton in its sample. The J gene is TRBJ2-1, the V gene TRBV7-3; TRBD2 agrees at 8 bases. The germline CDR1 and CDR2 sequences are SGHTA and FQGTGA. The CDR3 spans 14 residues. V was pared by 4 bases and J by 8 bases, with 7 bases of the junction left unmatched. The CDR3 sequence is CASSSRGGLDEQFF. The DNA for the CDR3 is TGTGCCAGCAGCTCCCGGGGGGGGCTGGATGAGCAGTTCTTC.

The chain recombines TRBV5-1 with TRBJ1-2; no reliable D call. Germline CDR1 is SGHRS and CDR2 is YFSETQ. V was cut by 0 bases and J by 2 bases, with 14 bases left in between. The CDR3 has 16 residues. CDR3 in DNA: TGCGCCAGCAGCTTGGCCCTCCCGGTCACCAACTATGGCTACACCTTC. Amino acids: CASSLALPVTNYGYTF.

The CDR3 loop is CASSLDRGITNEQFF. The CDR3, as DNA: TGCGCCAGCAGCTTAGACAGGGGGATAACTAATGAGCAGTTCTTC. The V and J genes are TRBV5-1 and TRBJ2-1, with 9 bases fitting TRBD1. Germline assignment: CDR1 SGHRS and CDR2 YFSETQ. V lost 2 bases to trimming and J lost 7 bases; unmatched junction nucleotides: 7. The CDR3 contains 15 residues. The full variable domain, in which reference TRBV5-1 and TRBJ2-1 provide the parts outside the CDR3, is KAGVTQTPRYLIKTRGQQVTLSCSPISGHRSVSWYQQTPGQGLQFLFEYFSETQRNKGNFPGRFSGRQFSNSRSEMNVSTLELGDSALYLCASSLDRGITNEQFFGPGTRLTVL.

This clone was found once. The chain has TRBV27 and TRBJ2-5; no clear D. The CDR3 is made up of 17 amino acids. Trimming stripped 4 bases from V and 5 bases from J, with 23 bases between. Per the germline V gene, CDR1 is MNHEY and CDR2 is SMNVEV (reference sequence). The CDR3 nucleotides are TGTGCCAGCAGTTCACTGACCACCGGACGTTCGCTGGAGACCCAGTACTTC. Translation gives CASSSLTTGRSLETQYF.

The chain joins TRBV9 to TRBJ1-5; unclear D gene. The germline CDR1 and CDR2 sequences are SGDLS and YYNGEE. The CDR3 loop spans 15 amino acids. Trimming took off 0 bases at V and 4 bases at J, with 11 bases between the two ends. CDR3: CASSVDGRWNQPQHF. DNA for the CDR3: TGTGCCAGCAGCGTAGACGGGCGTTGGAATCAGCCCCAGCATTTT.

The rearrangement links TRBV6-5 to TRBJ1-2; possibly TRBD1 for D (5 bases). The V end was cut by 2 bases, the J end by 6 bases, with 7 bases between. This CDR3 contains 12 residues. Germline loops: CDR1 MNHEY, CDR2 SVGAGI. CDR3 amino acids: CASSYAGNGYTF. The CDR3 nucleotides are TGTGCCAGCAGTTACGCAGGGAATGGCTACACCTTC.